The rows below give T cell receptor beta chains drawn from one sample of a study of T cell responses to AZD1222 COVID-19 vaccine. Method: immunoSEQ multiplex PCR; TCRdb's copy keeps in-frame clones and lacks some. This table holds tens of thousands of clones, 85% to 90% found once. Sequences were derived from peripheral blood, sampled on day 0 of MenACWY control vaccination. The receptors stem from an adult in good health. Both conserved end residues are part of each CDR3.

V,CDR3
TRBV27,CASSGGYRTSPLHF
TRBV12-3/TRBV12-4,CASSLGQSYTF
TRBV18,CASSPPLGGGEKLFF
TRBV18,CASSPPILRFSGNTIYF
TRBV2,CASSDRRANTGELFF
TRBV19,CASSTGTMNQPQHF
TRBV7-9,CASSLGGTTNEKLFF
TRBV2,CASSRDTGAYGYTF
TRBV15,CATSGYNEQFF
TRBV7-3,CASRPSGGMNTEAFF
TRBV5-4,CASSLPGLAASYEQYF
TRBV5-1,CASSLVLSDRGGTEAFF
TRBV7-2,CASSFPRGPQHF
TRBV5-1,CASRRAGGPYNEQFF
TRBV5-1,CASSTTRGGSYEQYF
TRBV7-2,CASSSVPESSIYF
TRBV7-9,CASSLAWGSNEKLFF
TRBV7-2,CASSLVALAGGYNEQFF
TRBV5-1,CASSFQGGGYTF
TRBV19,CASSLNGGPHEQYF
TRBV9,CASSVGTGELFF
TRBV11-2,CASSLGTAGNTIYF
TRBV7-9,CASSPAWGSYEQYF
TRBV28,CASSSSGGRGQPQHF
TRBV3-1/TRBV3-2,CASSQAVVLEQFF
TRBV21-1,CASSKVVSRRQPQHF
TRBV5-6,CASSTTGPSVYEQYF
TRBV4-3,CASRGQGYNEQFF
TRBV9,CASSVDGASSGNTIYF
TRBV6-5,CASSPGTAPYYGYTF
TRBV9,CASSLGQGGGEQYF
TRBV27,CASSFRGSTGELFF
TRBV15,CATSRDLGEQYF
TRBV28,CASATSSYNSPLHF
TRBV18,CASTQMLGTDTQYF
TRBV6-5,CASRSGGDGKLFF
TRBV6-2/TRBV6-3,CASTPQGDTEAFF
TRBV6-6,CASSQVYEQYF
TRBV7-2,CASSPPNQETQYF
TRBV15,CATSRDLRDRVGAITGELFF
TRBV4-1,CASSQAGPWIDGYTF
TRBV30,CAWSVQGGRNQPQHF
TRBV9,CASSSYRGLDYGYTF
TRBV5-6,CASSWRQGTDTQYF
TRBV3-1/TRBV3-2,CASRQGAGTQYF
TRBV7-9,CASSTTGGNSNQPQHF
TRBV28,CASSFWLGEGDGYTF
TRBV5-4,CASSLSTANYGYTF
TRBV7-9,CASSPTGRSLSYEQYF
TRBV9,CASSGRKVNANTGELFF
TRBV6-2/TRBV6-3,CASSSSGYSTDTQYF